The present TCR beta chain was sequenced within a study of vaccination effects on CD4 cells after COVID-19 (dated by TCRdb to the early 2020s). About the investigation overall: Two doses of either the BNT162b2 or the mRNA-1273 mRNA SARS-CoV-2 vaccine were administered to participants. The Oncomine TCR Beta short-read assay on an Illumina iSeq 100 was used to sequence cultures from other donors in the study. SARS-CoV-2 spike-specific CD4+ TCR repertoires from before and after mRNA vaccination were compared in COVID-19 convalescent patients and in infection-naive vaccine recipients. The full study included some 10 COVID-19 convalescent patients and a handful of SARS-CoV-2-naive healthy vaccine recipients. Overall results and qualifications from the work: In healthy vaccine recipients, vaccine-induced clones were almost all SARS-CoV-2 mono-reactive, with only 1 of 255 being cross-reactive with common cold coronaviruses. Both infection-induced and vaccine-induced clones contracted markedly at late post-vaccination timepoints, which is consistent with waning T cell responses. The study was limited by a small number of convalescent patients and lacked early post-infection timepoints.

The ViraFEST assay stimulated PBMC with viral peptide pools and then used TCR sequencing to identify antigen-specific CD4+ T cell clonotypes by expansion. After about 10 days of culture, CD4+ T cells were isolated with the EasySep CD4+ T cell isolation kit. None of the healthy vaccine recipients had a prior SARS-CoV-2 infection, which was confirmed by nucleocapsid antibody tests that came back negative both before and after vaccination. Each well held two million PBMC cultured in IMDM containing about 5.5% human AB serum, roughly 10 IU/ml IL-2 and gentamicin, along with around 11 ug/ml peptides. On days 3 and 7, half of the culture medium was replaced with fresh IL-2-containing medium. Unless otherwise noted, each peptide stimulation condition was cultured in triplicate wells. Using Ficoll-Paque Plus gradient centrifugation, PBMC were separated from whole blood and then either used fresh or cryopreserved at -140C. The overlapping peptide pools covered the spike proteins of SARS-CoV-2 and of the common cold coronaviruses HCoV-NL63, HCoV-OC43 and HCoV-229E. Genomic DNA was extracted from cultured CD4+ T cells with the QIAamp micro DNA kit.

V and J are truncated by 4 bases and 4 bases respectively, leaving an intervening sequence of 11 bases. The germline V gene yields SGDLS for CDR1 and YYNGEE for CDR2. The CDR3 runs 14 residues from the cysteine to the phenylalanine. Just CDR3 DNA is preserved here, 42 bases in frame from base 1. This clone appeared a single time. It has no known antigen specificity. Within one base of it there is no much larger clone, and no base qualities were kept. Receptor amplification or capture employed the immunoSEQ multiplex PCR assay. DNA from the CD4+ T cells that had been cultured and isolated underwent TCR beta CDR3 sequencing. The original pipeline was this. Non-productive TCR sequences were removed, reads were trimmed to the CDR3 region, and CDR3s of at least 7 amino acids were retained. The MANAFEST web app was used to identify antigen-specific clonotypes by comparing expansion in peptide wells with expansion in reference cultures. Positive clones required FDR<0.05 expansion versus reference and all other wells, odds ratio above 5, and frequency above 0.1% in two replicate wells. A clonotype was called cross-reactive if it was significantly expanded both in SARS-CoV-2 spike wells and in at least one common cold coronavirus spike condition. CDR3 similarity was assessed by Levenshtein distance using the stringdist R package, and unrooted trees were constructed with ape in R 3.6.1. Here the immuneACCESS table is served through TCRdb, limited to in-frame sequences with V and J called. Missing clones are a known gap in these copies; in checked studies unresolved V genes cover under half, and the rest lacks a known reason. V and J calls and clone size follow that table, whereas D and trimming were derived from the DNA. The sample table holds about 61,000 clones, of which roughly 81% were seen once. About 2.5% of the sample rests with the top ten.

Sequencing used CD4+ T cells from PBMCs cultured with HCoV-229E spike peptides, obtained before COVID-19 vaccination. The cell subset or site label for this specimen denotes: HCoV-229E spike overlapping peptide pool stimulation. The rearrangement combines TRBV9 with TRBJ2-2, with an unclear D gene assignment. The source of this sequence is a human donor who received a COVID-19 vaccine. Here the CDR3 is given as CASSPRLGTGELFF. In nucleotides, the sequence is TGTGCCAGCAGCCCTCGACTGGGCACCGGGGAGCTGTTTTTT.